Each of the 2 T cell receptor beta chains below was sequenced from the same sample in a study of control samples from healthy donors and cancer patients. The table came from immunoSEQ multiplex PCR; TCRdb's copy has only in-frame clones and leaves some out. In the table there are about 100,000 clones, about 88% of which are singletons. Sequenced sample: blood. Receptors were obtained from a woman aged 50 to 60 in good health.

The chain employs TRBV15 and TRBJ1-4; 9 bases fit TRBD1. CDR1 and CDR2 (germline): LNHNV, YYDKDF (reference sequence). V lost 1 base, J lost 2 bases, and 8 bases stayed unmatched. CDR3 length: 18 residues. In nucleotides, the CDR3 is TGTGCCACCAGCAGAGGGACAGGGGCGCGTAGTACTAATGAAAAACTGTTTTTT. It translates to CATSRGTGARSTNEKLFF.

This clone is a singleton in its sample. The chain has TRBV7-3 and TRBJ2-3; no definite D call. The V end lost 2 bases, the J end lost 5 bases, and 14 bases lay between the germline ends. The germline gives CDR1 SGHTA, CDR2 FQGTGA. This CDR3 is 15 amino acids long. The CDR3 nucleotides read TGTGCCAGCAGCTTATCCCGCAGTAGTGAAGATACGCAGTATTTT. It specifies CASSLSRSSEDTQYF.